These T cell receptor beta chains were read from a single sample in a study of neurological immune-mediated disorders. TCRdb independently ran MiXCR on the 5' RACE reads; one entry per CDR3 protein. The sample yields under 30,000 distinct CDR3 sequences, over 5.5% seen once. Sample: PBMCs. All receptors derive from a woman aged 40 to 50 in good health. CDR3s include the opening cysteine and the closing phenylalanine or tryptophan. D genes are given only for firm matches. Some rows have no size entry. The others give once, few or many, or a class for an expanded clone.

j_gene,d_gene,v_gene,abundance,CDR3aa,CDR3nt
TRBJ1-1,.,TRBV7-3,many,CASSNGFTEAFF,TGTGCCAGCAGCAACGGTTTCACTGAAGCTTTCTTT
TRBJ1-2,.,TRBV20-1,many,CSARGGLF,TGCAGTGCTAGAGGGGGCCTCTTC
TRBJ1-1,.,TRBV11-2,.,CASSPEIAEAFF,TGTGCCAGCAGTCCAGAGATAGCAGAAGCTTTCTTT
TRBJ1-1,.,TRBV20-1,many,CSARGGHRNTEAFF,TGCAGTGCTAGAGGGGGACACCGGAACACTGAAGCTTTCTTT
TRBJ2-3,TRBD1,TRBV5-5,many,CASSSRQGADTQYF,TGTGCCAGCAGCTCGAGACAGGGCGCAGATACGCAGTATTTT
TRBJ2-7,TRBD2,TRBV20-1,many,CSASLYYPGLAGIDYEQYF,TGCAGTGCTAGCCTTTATTATCCGGGACTAGCGGGAATAGACTACGAGCAGTACTTC
TRBJ2-7,TRBD1,TRBV5-1,many,CASSLWPTGGPGAYEQYF,TGCGCCAGCAGCTTGTGGCCGACAGGGGGCCCGGGTGCCTACGAGCAGTACTTC
TRBJ2-7,TRBD1,TRBV6-1,few,CSSTLDRGDEQYF,TGTTCTAGCACCTTGGACAGGGGGGACGAGCAGTACTTC
TRBJ2-5,TRBD2,TRBV28,.,CASSPTGTSGTSPQYF,TGTGCCAGCAGTCCTACCGGGACTAGCGGGACCTCCCCCCAGTACTTC
TRBJ2-7,TRBD2,TRBV20-1,many,CSASVSSGFPYEQYF,TGCAGTGCTAGTGTGTCTAGCGGGTTCCCCTACGAGCAGTACTTC
TRBJ2-5,TRBD2,TRBV20-1,many,CSATSLAGVAKTQYF,TGCAGTGCTACCTCACTAGCGGGAGTAGCGAAGACCCAGTACTTC
TRBJ2-5,.,TRBV5-1,many,CASSTDTQETQYF,TGCGCCAGCAGCACGGACACCCAAGAGACCCAGTACTTC
TRBJ2-1,.,TRBV7-9,many,CASTGGSYEQFF,TGTGCCAGCACAGGGGGGTCCTATGAGCAGTTCTTC
TRBJ2-1,TRBD1,TRBV5-1,many,CASSLVGQGGNEQFF,TGCGCCAGCAGCTTGGTGGGACAGGGAGGCAATGAGCAGTTCTTC
TRBJ2-7,TRBD2,TRBV5-1,many,CASSYGAGGTYEQYF,TGCGCCAGCAGCTACGGGGCGGGAGGAACCTACGAGCAGTACTTC
TRBJ1-2,.,TRBV7-8,medium-sized,CASSLAQASGGYTF,TGTGCCAGCAGCTTAGCCCAGGCCAGCGGGGGCTACACCTTC
TRBJ1-1,TRBD1,TRBV5-6,medium-sized,CASSHQGGPSVTEAFF,TGTGCCAGCAGCCACCAGGGGGGCCCCTCAGTTACTGAAGCTTTCTTT
TRBJ2-7,.,TRBV5-1,many,CASSSSSTPRVVEQYF,TGCGCCAGCAGTTCCTCCTCAACCCCCAGAGTAGTGGAGCAGTACTTC
TRBJ2-3,.,TRBV7-2,many,CASRWVDTQYF,TGTGCCAGCAGATGGGTAGATACGCAGTATTTT
TRBJ2-7,TRBD2,TRBV5-1,many,CASSLVAGGAYEQYF,TGCGCCAGCAGCTTGGTGGCGGGGGGCGCCTACGAGCAGTACTTC
TRBJ2-7,TRBD2,TRBV6-1,many,CASSEASSGRSYEQYF,TGTGCCAGCAGTGAAGCTTCTAGCGGGAGATCCTACGAGCAGTACTTC
TRBJ2-7,.,TRBV7-8,many,CASSRDGRTYEQYF,TGTGCCAGCAGCCGGGACGGGCGAACCTACGAGCAGTACTTC
TRBJ2-2,.,TRBV5-1,medium-sized,CASSLDGTNTGELFF,TGCGCCAGCAGCTTGGATGGGACGAACACCGGGGAGCTGTTTTTT
TRBJ2-5,TRBD2,TRBV11-2,many,CASSLVAGGPQETQYF,TGTGCCAGCAGCTTAGTGGCGGGAGGACCACAAGAGACCCAGTACTTC
TRBJ2-1,TRBD2,TRBV25-1,many,CASRRAGTQPYNEQFF,TGTGCCAGCAGGAGAGCGGGGACGCAACCCTACAATGAGCAGTTCTTC
TRBJ2-5,.,TRBV5-6,many,CASSWMAQETQYF,TGTGCCAGCAGCTGGATGGCCCAAGAGACCCAGTACTTC